Described below is a single T cell receptor (beta chain) sequence and its context. CDR1 and CDR2 from the germline V gene are SGHNT and YYREEE (reference sequence). Losses at the gene ends were 0 bases for V and 7 bases for J; bases not matched to a gene: 8. CDR3 length: 16 residues. These data are taken from a study of control samples from healthy donors and cancer patients. Using immunoSEQ multiplex PCR, the repertoire was profiled, and TCRdb retains in-frame clones only, with some absent. The table records 50,000 to 55,000 clones, roughly 87% of them present only once. This chain links TRBV5-4 with TRBJ2-1; 9 bases agree with TRBD2. This receptor was taken from a man aged 40-50 years with colorectal cancer. The sample was PBMCs. In DNA form, the CDR3 reads TGTGCCAGCAGCTTGGCGGCGGGAGGGCCATTGAATGAGCAGTTCTTC. Translating gives CASSLAAGGPLNEQFF.